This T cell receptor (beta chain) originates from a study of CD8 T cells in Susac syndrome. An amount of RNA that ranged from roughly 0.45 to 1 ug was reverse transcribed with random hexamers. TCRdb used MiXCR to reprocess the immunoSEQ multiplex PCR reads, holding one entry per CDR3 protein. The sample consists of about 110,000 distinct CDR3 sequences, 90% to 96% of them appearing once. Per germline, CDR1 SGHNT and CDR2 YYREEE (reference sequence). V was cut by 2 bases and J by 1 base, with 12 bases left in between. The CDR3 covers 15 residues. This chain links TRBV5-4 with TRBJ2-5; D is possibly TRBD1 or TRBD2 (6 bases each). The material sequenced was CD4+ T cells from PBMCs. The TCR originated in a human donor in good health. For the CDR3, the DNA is TGTGCCAGCAGCTTCGGGGGCCGGGGCCAAGAGACCCAGTACTTC. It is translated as CASSFGGRGQETQYF. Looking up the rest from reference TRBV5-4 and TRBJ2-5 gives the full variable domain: ETGVTQSPTHLIKTRGQQVTLRCSSQSGHNTVSWYQQALGQGPQFIFQYYREEENGRGNFPPRFSGLQFPNYSSELNVNALELDDSALYLCASSFGGRGQETQYFGPGTRLLVL.